This T cell receptor (beta chain) stems from a study of OX40 agonist ivuxolimab in advanced cancers. A history of autoimmune disease or systemic immunosuppression excluded patients. Generated by immunoSEQ multiplex PCR, the TCRdb table keeps only in-frame clones and is missing some. Of 55,000 to 75,000 clones detected, around 87% appear once; the ten largest clones hold approximately 1.2%. This clone occurred once. Its antigen is not known. Trimming left V 5 bases short and J 0 bases short, with 14 bases between. Germline V gene sequence: CDR1 MNHEY, CDR2 SVGAGI. This CDR3 has 15 residues. Study-wide findings and caveats: In the 0.1 to 3.0 mg/kg range, CD4+ and CD8+ blood T cells had expanded clonally by week 6.

The sequence derives from an adult with an advanced solid tumor such as melanoma, head and neck, liver or kidney cancer. Material: CD4+ or CD8+ T cells sorted from blood, obtained in a trial of the OX40 agonist ivuxolimab. This chain joins TRBV6-5 and TRBJ2-7; no definite D call. This CDR3 reads CASSTEAASSYEQYF. The CDR3 nucleotides read TGTGCCAGCAGTACCGAGGCAGCTTCCTCCTACGAGCAGTACTTC.